The 27 T cell receptor beta chains reported below all come from one sample, sequenced in a study of blood T cell repertoires in COVID-19. Clones were read by immunoSEQ multiplex PCR, and TCRdb kept only the in-frame ones, dropping some. This repertoire shows about 160,000 clones, 85% found once; its top ten account for less than 6.5%. Sequenced input: peripheral blood. Receptor source: a woman in her forties or fifties with COVID-19, enrolled during active disease.

The rearrangement uses TRBV4-2 and TRBJ1-3; the D gene is possibly TRBD1 (6 bases). Trimming pared 0 bases from V and 2 bases from J, leaving 8 bases between. Germline V gene data show CDR1 as LGHNA and CDR2 as YNFKEQ. The CDR3 has 15 residues. The CDR3 nucleotides are TGTGCCAGCAGCCAAGATCCAGGGGCTGGAAACACCATATATTTT. Residues: CASSQDPGAGNTIYF.

The count of this clone is one. The chain uses TRBV25-1 and TRBJ1-4; D gene unclear. With 6 bases removed from V and 6 bases from J, the gap between germline ends came to 14 bases. From germline, CDR1 is MGHDK and CDR2 SYGVNS. There are 14 residues in the CDR3. The CDR3 DNA reads as TGTGCCAGCAGAGAAGAACTCGGGTATGAAAAACTGTTTTTT. This encodes CASREELGYEKLFF.

V and J are TRBV19 and TRBJ2-7, with 7 positions matching TRBD1. The CDR3 has 12 amino acids. Germline V lookup: CDR1 LNHDA, CDR2 SQIVND (reference sequence). V lost 10 bases, J lost 2 bases, and 5 bases stayed unmatched. CDR3 sequence reads: CAKLDRTYEQYF. CDR3 in DNA: TGTGCCAAGTTGGACAGGACCTACGAGCAGTACTTC.

This chain connects TRBV4-1 to TRBJ1-6; 10 bases map to TRBD1. J was trimmed by 0 bases and V by 0 bases; bases with no gene match: 5. This CDR3 is 19 amino acids long. Germline CDR1 is MGHRA and CDR2 is YSYEKL. The CDR3 here is CASSQELGQGFSYNSPLHF. The DNA for the CDR3 is TGCGCCAGCAGCCAAGAATTGGGACAGGGGTTCTCCTATAATTCACCCCTCCACTTT.

Concerning this clone itself: The sample holds other DNA sequences that translate to the same CDR3. This rearrangement joins TRBV30 to TRBJ1-6; TRBD1 is a possible D gene (6 bases). Trimming cost V 0 bases and J 0 bases, with 12 bases left between them. Germline V gene data show CDR1 as GTSNPN and CDR2 as SVGIG (reference sequence). This CDR3 has 17 residues. CDR3: CAWSVLGQSSYNSPLHF. CDR3 in DNA: TGTGCCTGGAGTGTACTGGGACAAAGCTCCTATAATTCACCCCTCCACTTT.

The V call is TRBV11-2, the J call TRBJ2-1; D is ambiguous. V gave up 1 base and J gave up 5 bases, with 6 bases separating them. There are 13 residues in the CDR3. Germline V gene data show CDR1 as SGHAT and CDR2 as FQNNGV. The CDR3 here is CASSLVTNNEQFF. The DNA for the CDR3 is TGTGCCAGCAGCTTAGTTACTAACAATGAGCAGTTCTTC.

The CDR3 bases are TGTGCCAGCAGGAACCAGGGGGTTAGCGAAAAACTGTTTTTT. Protein: CASRNQGVSEKLFF. The rearrangement joins TRBV5-4 to TRBJ1-4, with 7 bases fitting TRBD1. The germline V gene encodes CDR1 SGHNT and CDR2 YYREEE (reference sequence). The CDR3 runs 14 residues. After removal of 5 bases from V and 8 bases from J, the junction contained 9 bases not matched to a gene.

The chain employs TRBV29-1 and TRBJ2-7; D ambiguous. Between the trimmed V and J ends, which lost 3 bases and 6 bases, there was a span of 9 bases. The CDR3 sequence is 11 residues long. Looked up from germline, CDR1 is SQVTM and CDR2 is ANQGSEA. Here the CDR3 DNA reads TGCAGCGTTGACTTCCTTTTCGAGCAGTACTTC. This translates into CSVDFLFEQYF.

V usage is TRBV10-3 and J usage is TRBJ2-2, with 8 nucleotides matching TRBD1. The germline V gene encodes CDR1 ENHRY and CDR2 SYGVKD. V was pared by 8 bases and J by 2 bases, with 7 bases of the junction left unmatched. This CDR3 region has 15 residues. The CDR3 DNA reads as TGTGCCATCCGGAAACAGGGGGGTAACACCGGGGAGCTGTTTTTT. This gives the protein CAIRKQGGNTGELFF.

The chain links TRBV18 to TRBJ2-7; D may be TRBD1 (6 bases). Germline assignment: CDR1 KGHSH and CDR2 LQKENI. This CDR3 comprises 13 residues. Trimming left V 5 bases short and J 5 bases short, with 13 bases between. CDR3 protein: CASSESRDNEQYF. DNA for the CDR3: TGTGCCAGCTCAGAGTCTCGGGACAACGAGCAGTACTTC.

In this sample, this clone turned up once. The chain combines TRBV19 with TRBJ1-1, with 7 bases that match TRBD1. The CDR3 spans 16 residues. The germline CDR1 and CDR2 sequences are LNHDA and SQIVND (reference sequence). With 3 bases clipped from V and 1 base from J, the junction kept 8 bases outside the gene matches. DNA of the CDR3: TGTGCCAGTAGTATGGCACCCGGGACAGAGAACACTGAAGCTTTCTTT. It specifies CASSMAPGTENTEAFF. The variable domain in full, completed from reference TRBV19 and TRBJ1-1, reads DGGITQSPKYLFRKEGQNVTLSCEQNLNHDAMYWYRQDPGQGLRLIYYSQIVNDFQKGDIAEGYSVSREKKESFPLTVTSAQKNPTAFYLCASSMAPGTENTEAFFGQGTRLTVV.

The chain links TRBV5-1 to TRBJ2-7; 10 bases are a match to TRBD2. V lost 3 bases and J lost 0; bases outside the gene matches: 9. The CDR3 runs 17 residues. CDR1 is SGHRS and CDR2 is YFSETQ in the germline V gene. CDR3 nucleotides: TGCGCCAGCAGCTCTCCCTTAGGACTAGCGGCCTCCTACGAGCAGTACTTC. Protein sequence: CASSSPLGLAASYEQYF.

In the case of this clone: In the same sample, other DNA sequences code for this CDR3. This rearrangement joins TRBV19 to TRBJ2-7; 9 bases map to TRBD2. The CDR3 length is 13 residues. The ends lost 6 bases at V and 3 bases at J; junction bases unmatched: 3. Germline V lookup: CDR1 LNHDA, CDR2 SQIVND (reference sequence). CDR3 amino acids: CASRELAGYEQYF. In nucleotides, the CDR3 is TGTGCCAGTAGAGAACTAGCGGGCTACGAGCAGTACTTC. Full variable domain (outside the CDR3, taken from reference TRBV19 and TRBJ2-7): DGGITQSPKYLFRKEGQNVTLSCEQNLNHDAMYWYRQDPGQGLRLIYYSQIVNDFQKGDIAEGYSVSREKKESFPLTVTSAQKNPTAFYLCASRELAGYEQYFGPGTRLTVT.

CDR3 sequence (DNA): TGTGCCAGCAGCCAAGAGGCAGGGGTCCCCAATCAGCCCCAGCATTTT. Translating it yields CASSQEAGVPNQPQHF. The gene calls are TRBV4-2 and TRBJ1-5; tentatively, D is TRBD1 (6 bases). Trimming took 0 bases from V and 3 from J, leaving 12 bases between them. The length of the CDR3 is 16 residues. Germline values: CDR1 LGHNA, CDR2 YNFKEQ.

The V gene is TRBV7-3, the J gene TRBJ2-3, with 8 bases fitting TRBD1. The CDR3 has 12 residues. V lost 4 bases to trimming and J lost 11 bases; unmatched junction nucleotides: 5. CDR1 SGHTA and CDR2 FQGTGA come from the germline V gene. CDR3: CASSSTGGMQYF. In nucleotides, the CDR3 is TGTGCCAGCAGCTCAACAGGGGGTATGCAGTATTTT.

V gene TRBV30 combines with J gene TRBJ1-1; 7 bases are shared with TRBD1. The CDR3 runs to 12 residues. With 4 bases clipped from V and 8 bases from J, the junction kept 7 bases outside the gene matches. CDR1 is GTSNPN, CDR2 SVGIG, per germline (reference sequence). DNA of the CDR3: TGTGCCTGGATTCGGGACAGCCAAGAAGCTTTCTTT. It encodes CAWIRDSQEAFF.

Concerning this clone: With a much larger clone just one base away, this may be a read error. This sequence joins TRBV13 and TRBJ2-7; 7 bases fit TRBD1. The length of the CDR3 is 12 residues. CDR1 is PRHDT, CDR2 FYEKMQ, per germline (reference sequence). V dropped 3 bases and J dropped 4; count of bases not matched to a gene: 0. The CDR3 DNA is TGTGCCAGCAGCTTGACAGGGTACGAGCAGTACTTC. Translating gives CASSLTGYEQYF.

The chain carries TRBV5-1 and TRBJ1-2; D is perhaps TRBD1 (6 bases). V lost 0 bases to trimming and J lost 2 bases, with 14 bases between them. Germline CDR1 and CDR2: SGHRS and YFSETQ. The length of the CDR3 is 16 residues. The CDR3: CASSLAPGEGNYGYTF. For the CDR3, the DNA is TGCGCCAGCAGCTTGGCCCCAGGGGAGGGAAACTATGGCTACACCTTC.

The CDR3 spells CASSQDGTGTNTEAFF. CDR3 bases: TGCGCCAGCAGCCAAGATGGGACAGGGACAAACACTGAAGCTTTCTTT. The rearrangement links TRBV4-1 to TRBJ1-1, with 9 bases aligning to TRBD1. CDR1 MGHRA and CDR2 YSYEKL come from the germline V gene. CDR3 length: 16 residues. With V trimmed by 0 bases and J by 2 bases, 4 bases remained unmatched.

This sequence joins TRBV12-3 or TRBV12-4 and TRBJ2-1; 11 bases agree with TRBD2. The CDR3 has 13 amino acids. V shed 4 bases, J shed 12 bases, and the junction held 5 bases outside the gene matches. CDR3: CASSSLAGDRQFF. The CDR3 DNA follows: TGTGCCAGCAGTTCACTAGCGGGGGATCGGCAGTTCTTC.

This clone was detected only once. This chain uses TRBV6-6 with TRBJ2-1; 9 bases line up with TRBD2. V lost 2 bases to trimming and J lost 9 bases; unmatched junction nucleotides: 5. Germline-derived CDR1 and CDR2 are MNHNY and SVGAGI (reference sequence). CDR3 length: 14 residues. The CDR3 coding sequence is TGTGCCAGCAGTTACGGGGCTAGCGGGGCTGAGCAGTTCTTC. Encoded protein: CASSYGASGAEQFF.

The chain couples TRBV30 to TRBJ1-2; possible D gene TRBD1, 6 bases. V lost 0 bases to trimming and J lost 7 bases, with 12 bases between them. The CDR3 consists of 13 residues. Germline V gives CDR1 GTSNPN, CDR2 SVGIG (reference sequence). The CDR3, as DNA: TGTGCCTGGAGTGTACAGGGCAATTCTGGCTACACCTTC. Protein: CAWSVQGNSGYTF. The full variable domain, rest sourced from reference TRBV30 and TRBJ1-2, is SQTIHQWPATLVQPVGSPLSLECTVEGTSNPNLYWYRQAAGRGLQLLFYSVGIGQISSEVPQNLSASRPQDRQFILSSKKLLLSDSGFYLCAWSVQGNSGYTFGSGTRLTVV.

The chain recombines TRBV5-1 with TRBJ2-2, with 16 bases aligning to TRBD2. In germline, CDR1 is SGHRS, CDR2 YFSETQ. This CDR3 has 19 amino acids. The junction had 10 bases not matched to a gene; V was cut back by 4 bases and J by 4 bases. CDR3 in amino acids: CASSPLPGTSGGATGELFF. DNA of the CDR3: TGCGCCAGCAGCCCTTTACCGGGGACTAGCGGGGGGGCCACCGGGGAGCTGTTTTTT. Supplemented by reference TRBV5-1 and TRBJ2-2, the full variable domain reads KAGVTQTPRYLIKTRGQQVTLSCSPISGHRSVSWYQQTPGQGLQFLFEYFSETQRNKGNFPGRFSGRQFSNSRSEMNVSTLELGDSALYLCASSPLPGTSGGATGELFFGEGSRLTVL.

The rearrangement uses TRBV10-3 and TRBJ1-2; the match to TRBD1 covers 9 bases. Trimming cost V 4 bases and J 6 bases; bases outside gene matches: 6. CDR3 length equals 14 residues. CDR1 ENHRY and CDR2 SYGVKD come from the germline V gene. The CDR3 region is CAISGTGDLNGYTF. For the CDR3, the DNA is TGTGCCATCAGTGGGACAGGGGACCTCAATGGCTACACCTTC.

The V gene is TRBV5-4, the J gene TRBJ1-5, with TRBD1 matching over 8 bases. With 4 bases clipped from V and 4 bases from J, the junction kept 10 bases outside the gene matches. This CDR3 comprises 16 residues. CDR1 and CDR2 (germline): SGHNT, YYREEE (reference sequence). The CDR3 DNA reads as TGTGCCAGCAGCCCTTTACAGGACAGGGAAAATCAGCCCCAGCATTTT. Encoded protein: CASSPLQDRENQPQHF.

The chain employs TRBV28 and TRBJ1-1, with D possibly matching TRBD1 (5 bases). The CDR3 consists of 14 residues. The germline V gene has CDR1 MDHEN and CDR2 SYDVKM. V was cut by 7 bases and J by 5 bases, with 17 bases left in between. The CDR3 is CASIGGGLGTEAFF. DNA for the CDR3: TGTGCCAGCATCGGGGGAGGGTTAGGGACTGAAGCTTTCTTT.

The gene calls are TRBV6-1 and TRBJ2-3; 10 nucleotides line up with TRBD2. V trimming: 0 bases; J trimming: 1 base; junction bases outside the gene matches: 7. There are 18 residues in the CDR3. Germline loops: CDR1 MNHNS, CDR2 SASEGT. In DNA, the CDR3 is TGTGCCAGCAGTGAAGCGCTAGCGGGGGCCAGACGCACAGATACGCAGTATTTT. Protein product: CASSEALAGARRTDTQYF.